This section outlines one T cell receptor (beta chain) sequence together with its context. In this sample, this clonotype turned up many times. This clone's antigen is unknown. Per-base qualities were not stored, and no clone one base away is much larger. This entry comes from a study of early T cells in non-severe SARS-CoV-2 infection (dated by TCRdb to 2020 to 2022). Turning to the overall study: TCR sequencing used bulk RNA from unsorted whole blood, so alpha and beta chains could not be paired. The research as a whole found: VDJdb matching was skewed toward anti-spike CD8 responses and likely underestimated virus-specific expansions, missing private and CD4 specificities.

Library preparation employed 5' RACE. Sequencer: NextSeq 500. In the TCR library protocol, unique molecular identifiers were attached to individual cDNA molecules to correct for PCR bias and sequencing error. Both TCR alpha and beta chains were sequenced, and tight co-correlation was observed between alpha and beta sequence abundances in each sample. The paper's data handling went like this. V gene, J gene and CDR3 annotation of TCR sequences was performed with Decombinator V4. Expanded TCRs were defined as changing significantly between any two time points under a Poisson model with p below 0.0001. TCR abundances were normalised to the total number of TCRs sequenced in each sample and reported as counts per million. MAIT TCRs were defined by TRAV1-2 paired with TRAJ12, TRAJ20 or TRAJ33, and iNKT TCRs by TRAV10 paired with TRAJ18. VDJdb, accessed 1 November 2021, was searched for CMV, EBV and SARS-CoV-2 annotated TCRs, with TCRs annotated for multiple antigens excluded. In-frame beta chains were kept once TCRdb had trimmed the public reads at Q25 with fastp and called clones with MiXCR. Every CDR3 protein is listed once, alongside the most common genes and DNA of its rows. The V and J calls follow TCRdb's processing rather than the paper's. The sample table shows roughly 29,000 distinct CDR3 sequences, and about 2.7% are seen once. Roughly 0.7% of the sample goes to the ten largest clones.

In the germline V gene, CDR1 corresponds to SGHTA and CDR2 to FQGNSA. Measured from the cysteine to the phenylalanine, the CDR3 is 14 residues long. The sequence is cut down to CDR3 DNA, 42 bases in frame from base 1. V is pared back by 4 bases and J by 3 bases, with 10 bases lying between the germline termini. This was a case-control study nested in a cohort of healthcare workers in London, UK, who had nasopharyngeal swab PCR tests and blood samples taken every week. Healthcare workers were enrolled in the week of the UK lockdown, from 23 to 31 March 2020, and were followed every week for up to roughly 15 weeks.

The sequencing sample was made of whole blood. The TCR sequence derives from an adult who was a healthcare worker with PCR-confirmed SARS-CoV-2 infection or an uninfected control (not recorded which). The sequence links TRBV7-2 to TRBJ2-1; the D gene lacks a confident call. The CDR3 in this case is CASSSRHYYNEQFF. The DNA reads TGTGCCAGCAGCTCTCGGCATTACTACAATGAGCAGTTCTTC.